Described below is a single T cell receptor (beta chain) sequence and its context. Its cognate antigen is unknown. The CDR3 consists of 16 residues. J was trimmed by 1 base and V by 0 bases; bases with no gene match: 4. CDR1 is MGHRA, CDR2 YSYEKL, per germline. Assay used: immunoSEQ multiplex PCR; TCRdb lists only in-frame clones, some missing. The data contain some 79,000 clones, around 90% of them singletons. People who had autoimmune disease history or systemic immunosuppression were excluded. The sample is drawn from a study of OX40 agonist ivuxolimab in advanced cancers. For the study at large: The patients' treatment was ivuxolimab, an agonistic anti-OX40 (CD134) antibody.

Study-level findings and limits: In the 0.1 to 3.0 mg/kg range, CD4+ and CD8+ blood T cells had expanded clonally by week 6.

The sequence derives from an adult with an advanced solid tumor such as melanoma, head and neck, liver or kidney cancer. This rearrangement joins TRBV4-1 to TRBJ2-3, with TRBD1 matching over 7 bases. The sample was CD4+ or CD8+ T cells sorted from blood, taken in a trial of the OX40 agonist ivuxolimab. CDR3 amino acids: CASSQDRQGGTDTQYF. CDR3 nucleotides: TGCGCCAGCAGCCAAGATCGCCAGGGGGGCACAGATACGCAGTATTTT.